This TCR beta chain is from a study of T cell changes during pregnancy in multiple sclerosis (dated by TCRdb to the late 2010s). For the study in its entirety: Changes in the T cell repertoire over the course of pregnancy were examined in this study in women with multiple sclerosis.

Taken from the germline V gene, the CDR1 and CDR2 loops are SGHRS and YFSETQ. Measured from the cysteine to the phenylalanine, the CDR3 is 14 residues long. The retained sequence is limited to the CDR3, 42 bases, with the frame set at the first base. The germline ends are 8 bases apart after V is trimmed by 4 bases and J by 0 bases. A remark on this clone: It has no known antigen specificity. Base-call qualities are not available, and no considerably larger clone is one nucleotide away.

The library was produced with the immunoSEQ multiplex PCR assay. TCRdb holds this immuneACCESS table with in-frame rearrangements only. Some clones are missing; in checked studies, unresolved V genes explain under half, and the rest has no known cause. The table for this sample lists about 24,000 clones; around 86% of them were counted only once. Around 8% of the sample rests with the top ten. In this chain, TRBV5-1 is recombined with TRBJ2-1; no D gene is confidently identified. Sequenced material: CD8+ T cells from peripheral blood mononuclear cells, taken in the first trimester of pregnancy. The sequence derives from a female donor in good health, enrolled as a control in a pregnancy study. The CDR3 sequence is CASSEISSYNEQFF. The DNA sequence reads TGCGCCAGCAGCGAGATAAGCTCCTACAATGAGCAGTTCTTC.